This T cell receptor (beta chain) is drawn from a study of T cell repertoires in cytomegalovirus infection. Study context: TCR beta signatures that were public indicated CMV infection and matching HLA type. Study findings and constraints: The cumulative frequency of public TCR beta families identified carriers of CMV plus the relevant HLA. Dominating the ex vivo response were HLA-C-restricted CMV-specific TCR beta clonotypes.

TCRdb reprocessed the reads via MiXCR and lists one record per CDR3 protein. In the table there are around 530,000 distinct CDR3 sequences, 26% of which are singletons. This CDR3 is 15 amino acids long. Germline V gene lookup returns CDR1 SGHAT and CDR2 FQNNGV. V lost 6 bases, J lost 8 bases, and 8 bases stayed unmatched. This clonotype has just a few counts. What it binds is not known. The J gene is TRBJ2-1, the V gene TRBV11-2; 12 bases are shared with TRBD2. This receptor was identified in a human donor in good health (CMV status not recorded). Some clones in this sample may be carry-over from other donors' samples. The sample consisted of PBMCs. CDR3 residues: CASRRLAGVGYEQFF. Here the CDR3 DNA reads TGTGCCAGCAGACGACTAGCGGGAGTAGGGTATGAGCAGTTCTTC.